These 10 T cell receptor beta chains were all obtained from the same sample, sequenced in a study of vaccination and CD4 T cells after COVID-19. An Oncomine TCR Beta short-read assay was used to sequence the DNA from cultured CD4+ T cells. TCRdb redid the calling of the PCR reads with MiXCR, one entry per CDR3 protein. This sample has more than 15,000 distinct CDR3 sequences, with 43% found just once. Treatment reported: approximately 10-day PBMC culture with coronavirus spike peptide pools or control peptides (ViraFEST assay). Their antigens are not known. Sequencing was performed on CD4+ T cells from blood, cultured in vitro, taken before SARS-CoV-2 vaccination. Receptors were obtained from a human donor who had recovered from COVID-19.

The chain carries TRBV21-1 and TRBJ2-7; TRBD1 was called by the table and not checked on the DNA. TRBV21-1 is shown as a pseudogene. The CDR3 sequence is 15 residues long. CDR3 sequence: CASNLGTGSTYEQYF. The CDR3 coding sequence is TGTGCCAGCAACCTAGGGACAGGGAGTACCTACGAGCAGTACTTC.

The V and J genes are TRBV7-9 and TRBJ2-1; D not certain. V gave up 2 bases and J gave up 6 bases, with 17 bases separating them. Per the germline V gene, CDR1 is SEHNR and CDR2 is FQNEAQ (reference sequence). The CDR3 covers 16 residues. The CDR3 region has the DNA TGTGCCAGCAGCTTAAAGTTGGGCCAAAAGCGCAATGAGCAGTTCTTC. Its protein product is CASSLKLGQKRNEQFF.

This clonotype was seen more than once but under ten times. The chain employs TRBV5-4 and TRBJ1-1; 9 bases fit TRBD1. The V segment lost 3 bases and the J segment 6 bases; nucleotides outside the gene matches: 6. Germline lookup yields CDR1 SGHNT and CDR2 YYREEE (reference sequence). The CDR3 has 14 amino acids. DNA for the CDR3: TGTGCCAGCAGCTGGACAGGGGACGTCTCTGAAGCTTTCTTT. The encoded protein is CASSWTGDVSEAFF.

J is TRBJ2-1 and V is TRBV6-1, with 9 bases matching TRBD2. The J segment lost 9 bases and the V segment lost 7 bases, leaving 10 bases of the junction unmatched. Germline loops: CDR1 MNHNS, CDR2 SASEGT. CDR3 length equals 14 residues. The CDR3, as DNA: TGTGCCAGCAAGGGCAGCGGGGGGCAGGGTGAGCAGTTCTTC. Translation: CASKGSGGQGEQFF.

This clonotype was detected only a few times. The chain employs TRBV7-2 and TRBJ2-7; possibly TRBD2 for D (6 bases). Germline loops: CDR1 SGHTA, CDR2 FQGNSA. Trimming left V 2 bases short and J 6 bases short, with 11 bases between. This CDR3 has 13 residues. CDR3 sequence: CASSLTAAGEQYF. Here the CDR3 DNA reads TGTGCCAGCAGCTTAACAGCAGCGGGCGAGCAGTACTTC.

The chain employs TRBV5-5 and TRBJ1-1; D ambiguous. Trimming took 4 bases from V and 3 from J, leaving 10 bases between them. Germline assignment: CDR1 SGHKS and CDR2 YYEKEE (reference sequence). The CDR3 is made up of 13 amino acids. CDR3 sequence: CASSLGGDTEAFF. The CDR3 DNA is TGTGCCAGCAGCCTTGGAGGTGACACTGAAGCTTTCTTT.

This clonotype was found once. V gene TRBV5-1 combines with J gene TRBJ1-2; no clear D. This CDR3 spans 15 amino acids. CDR1 and CDR2 from the germline V gene are SGHRS and YFSETQ. Trimming took 3 bases from V and 2 from J, leaving 14 bases between them. The DNA for the CDR3 is TGCGCCAGCAGCTCCGAGGGAGGAACCAACTATGGCTACACCTTC. Translation gives CASSSEGGTNYGYTF.

The chain employs TRBV7-9 and TRBJ1-2; 9 bases map to TRBD1. This CDR3 has 17 amino acids. CDR1 is SEHNR and CDR2 is FQNEAQ in the germline V gene (reference sequence). Trimming removed 4 bases from V and 0 bases from J; junction bases left unmatched: 9. CDR3 protein: CASSSLWTGDPNYGYTF. The CDR3 DNA follows: TGTGCCAGCAGCTCCCTCTGGACAGGGGATCCTAACTATGGCTACACCTTC.

The chain links TRBV7-9 to TRBJ1-2; D gene ambiguous. The length of the CDR3 is 13 residues. V was cut by 3 bases and J by 7 bases, with 12 bases left in between. Germline V gene sequence: CDR1 SEHNR, CDR2 FQNEAQ (reference sequence). The CDR3 loop reads CASSFFPESGYTF. For the CDR3, the DNA is TGTGCCAGCAGCTTTTTTCCAGAATCTGGCTACACCTTC.

The chain carries TRBV7-3 and TRBJ2-5, with a weak D call TRBD2 (5 bases). V lost 1 base and J lost 1, with 13 bases in between. CDR1 and CDR2 (germline): SGHTA, FQGTGA. The CDR3 runs to 16 residues. DNA of the CDR3: TGTGCCAGCAGCTTAAGAGGCCCCGGGATCCAAGAGACCCAGTACTTC. Translation gives CASSLRGPGIQETQYF.